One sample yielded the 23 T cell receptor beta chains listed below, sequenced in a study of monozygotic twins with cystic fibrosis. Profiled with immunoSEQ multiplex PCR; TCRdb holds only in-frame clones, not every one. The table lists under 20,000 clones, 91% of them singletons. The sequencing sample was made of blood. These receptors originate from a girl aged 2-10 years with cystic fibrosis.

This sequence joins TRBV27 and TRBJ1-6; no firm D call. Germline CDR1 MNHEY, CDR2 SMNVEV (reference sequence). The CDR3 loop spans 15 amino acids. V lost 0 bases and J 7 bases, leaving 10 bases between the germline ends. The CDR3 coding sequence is TGTGCCAGCAGTTTATCCATGGGAGGCAATTCACCCCTCCACTTT. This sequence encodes CASSLSMGGNSPLHF.

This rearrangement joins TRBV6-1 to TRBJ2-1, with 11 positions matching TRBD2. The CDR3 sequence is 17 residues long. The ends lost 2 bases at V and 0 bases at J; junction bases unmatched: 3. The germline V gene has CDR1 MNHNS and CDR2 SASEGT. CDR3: CASSETSGGSSYNEQFF. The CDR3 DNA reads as TGTGCCAGCAGTGAAACTAGCGGGGGTAGCTCCTACAATGAGCAGTTCTTC.

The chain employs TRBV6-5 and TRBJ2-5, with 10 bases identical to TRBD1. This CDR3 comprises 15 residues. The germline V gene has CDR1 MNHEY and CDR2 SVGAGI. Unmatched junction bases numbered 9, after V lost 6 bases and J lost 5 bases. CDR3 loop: CASRPGTGVSETQYF. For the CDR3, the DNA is TGTGCCAGCAGGCCCGGGACAGGGGTTTCTGAGACCCAGTACTTC.

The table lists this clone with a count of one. CDR3 sequence reads: CASSQKARGTSGNTIYF. The CDR3 bases are TGTGCCAGCAGCCAAAAAGCCAGGGGGACTTCTGGAAACACCATATATTTT. V usage is TRBV7-9 and J usage is TRBJ1-3; 7 bases agree with TRBD1. Trimming took 5 bases from V and 1 from J; bases not matched to a gene: 11. This CDR3 contains 17 residues. Germline V gives CDR1 SEHNR, CDR2 FQNEAQ (reference sequence).

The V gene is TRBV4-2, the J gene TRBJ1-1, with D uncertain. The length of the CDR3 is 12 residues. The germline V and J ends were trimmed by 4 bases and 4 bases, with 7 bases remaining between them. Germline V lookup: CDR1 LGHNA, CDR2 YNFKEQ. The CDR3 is CASSPGGTEAFF. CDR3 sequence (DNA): TGTGCCAGCAGCCCGGGAGGCACTGAAGCTTTCTTT.

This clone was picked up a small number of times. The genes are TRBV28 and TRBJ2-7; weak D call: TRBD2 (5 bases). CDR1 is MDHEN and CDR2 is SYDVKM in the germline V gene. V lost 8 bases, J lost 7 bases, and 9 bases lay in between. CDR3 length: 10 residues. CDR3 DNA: TGTGCCAGCGGACTCAGGGAGCAGTACTTC. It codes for CASGLREQYF.

CDR3 loop: CASSGPGEVSSYEQYF. CDR3 sequence (DNA): TGTGCCAGCAGCGGCCCAGGGGAGGTCTCATCCTACGAGCAGTACTTC. V and J are TRBV11-3 and TRBJ2-7, with D possibly called TRBD1 or TRBD2 (6 bases each). The CDR3 has 16 residues. V dropped 5 bases and J dropped 1 base, with 18 bases sitting between them. CDR1 is SGHNT and CDR2 is YENEEA in the germline V gene.

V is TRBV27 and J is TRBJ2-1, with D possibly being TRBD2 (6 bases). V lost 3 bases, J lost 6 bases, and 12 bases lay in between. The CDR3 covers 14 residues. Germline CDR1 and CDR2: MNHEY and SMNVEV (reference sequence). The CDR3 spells CASSFSGPLNEQFF. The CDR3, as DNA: TGTGCCAGCAGTTTTAGCGGCCCGCTCAATGAGCAGTTCTTC.

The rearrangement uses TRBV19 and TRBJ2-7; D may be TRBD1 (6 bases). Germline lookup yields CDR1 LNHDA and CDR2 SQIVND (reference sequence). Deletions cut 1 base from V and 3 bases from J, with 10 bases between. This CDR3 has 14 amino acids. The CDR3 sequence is CASSIARGIYEQYF. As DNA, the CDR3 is TGTGCCAGTAGTATAGCCAGGGGAATCTACGAGCAGTACTTC.

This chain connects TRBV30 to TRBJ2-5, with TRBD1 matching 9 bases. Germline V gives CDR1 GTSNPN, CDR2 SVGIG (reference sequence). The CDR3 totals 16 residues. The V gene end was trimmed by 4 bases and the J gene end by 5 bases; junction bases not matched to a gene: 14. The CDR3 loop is CAWIGRGTGSSETQYF. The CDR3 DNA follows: TGTGCCTGGATCGGAAGAGGGACAGGGTCCTCCGAGACCCAGTACTTC.

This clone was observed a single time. The CDR3 sequence is CASSQLGDTEKLFF. The CDR3 bases are TGTGCCAGCTCACAGCTGGGGGACACAGAAAAACTGTTTTTT. The chain employs TRBV18 and TRBJ1-4, with a possible D match to TRBD1 (6 bases). The CDR3 spans 14 residues. Per germline, CDR1 KGHSH and CDR2 LQKENI. V dropped 4 bases and J dropped 8 bases, with 14 bases sitting between them.

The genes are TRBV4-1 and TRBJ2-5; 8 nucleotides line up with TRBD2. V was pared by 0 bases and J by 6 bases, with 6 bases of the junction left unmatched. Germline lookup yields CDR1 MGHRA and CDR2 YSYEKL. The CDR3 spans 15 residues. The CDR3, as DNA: TGCGCCAGCAGCCAAGACGGGGGGGGTTGGAAGACCCAGTACTTC. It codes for CASSQDGGGWKTQYF.

The CDR3 DNA is TGTGCCAGCTCACCACGATTCGGGCAGGGAGTCGAAAAACTGTTTTTT. Translating gives CASSPRFGQGVEKLFF. This sequence joins TRBV18 and TRBJ1-4; tentatively, D is TRBD1 (5 bases). This CDR3 region has 16 residues. Germline CDR1 and CDR2: KGHSH and LQKENI. V lost 1 base and J lost 8, with 17 bases in between.

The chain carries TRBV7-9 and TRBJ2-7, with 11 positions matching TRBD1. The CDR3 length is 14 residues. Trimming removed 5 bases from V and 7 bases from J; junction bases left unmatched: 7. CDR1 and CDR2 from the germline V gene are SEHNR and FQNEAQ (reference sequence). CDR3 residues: CASSTGTGGWEQYF. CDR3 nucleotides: TGTGCCAGCAGCACCGGGACAGGGGGGTGGGAGCAGTACTTC. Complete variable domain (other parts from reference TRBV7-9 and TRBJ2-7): DTGVSQNPRHKITKRGQNVTFRCDPISEHNRLYWYRQTLGQGPEFLTYFQNEAQLEKSRLLSDRFSAERPKGSFSTLEIQRTEQGDSAMYLCASSTGTGGWEQYFGPGTRLTVT.

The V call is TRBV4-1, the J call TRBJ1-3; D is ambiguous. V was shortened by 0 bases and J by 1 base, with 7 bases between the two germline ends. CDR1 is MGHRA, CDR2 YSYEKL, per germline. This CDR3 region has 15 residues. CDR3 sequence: CASSQEGRSGNTIYF. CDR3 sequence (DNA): TGCGCCAGCAGCCAAGAAGGGCGGTCTGGAAACACCATATATTTT.

This CDR3 is CASSIWGIGSTEAFF. The CDR3 DNA follows: TGTGCCAGTAGTATCTGGGGGATAGGGAGCACTGAAGCTTTCTTT. The chain joins TRBV19 to TRBJ1-1, with TRBD1 as a possible D gene (5 bases). Germline V lookup: CDR1 LNHDA, CDR2 SQIVND (reference sequence). The V and J ends lost 3 bases and 4 bases respectively, with 15 bases between them. CDR3 length: 15 amino acids.

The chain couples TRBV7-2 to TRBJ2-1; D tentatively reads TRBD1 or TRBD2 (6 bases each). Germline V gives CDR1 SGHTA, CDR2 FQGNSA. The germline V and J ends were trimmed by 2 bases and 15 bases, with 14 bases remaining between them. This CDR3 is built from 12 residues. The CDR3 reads CASSLSPGATFF. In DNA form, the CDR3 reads TGTGCCAGCAGCTTATCCCCGGGGGCAACGTTCTTC.

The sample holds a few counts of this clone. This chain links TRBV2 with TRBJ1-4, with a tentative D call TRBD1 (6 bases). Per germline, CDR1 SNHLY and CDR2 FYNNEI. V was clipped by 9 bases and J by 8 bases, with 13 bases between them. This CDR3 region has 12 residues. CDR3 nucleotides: TGTGCCAGTAAACAGGGTCGGGAAAAACTGTTTTTT. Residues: CASKQGREKLFF.

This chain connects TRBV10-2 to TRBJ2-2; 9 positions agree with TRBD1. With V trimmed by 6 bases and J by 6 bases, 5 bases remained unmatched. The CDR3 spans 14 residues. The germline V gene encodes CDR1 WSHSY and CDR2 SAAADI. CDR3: CASRGQGASGELFF. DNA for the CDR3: TGCGCCAGCAGGGGACAGGGTGCATCCGGGGAGCTGTTTTTT.

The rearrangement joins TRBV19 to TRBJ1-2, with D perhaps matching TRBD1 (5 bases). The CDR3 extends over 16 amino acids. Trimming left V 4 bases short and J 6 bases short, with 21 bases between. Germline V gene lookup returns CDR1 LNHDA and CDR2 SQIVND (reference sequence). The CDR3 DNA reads TGTGCCAGTAGTACCAACCTCTTCACCGACAGCAATGGCTACACCTTC. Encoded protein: CASSTNLFTDSNGYTF.

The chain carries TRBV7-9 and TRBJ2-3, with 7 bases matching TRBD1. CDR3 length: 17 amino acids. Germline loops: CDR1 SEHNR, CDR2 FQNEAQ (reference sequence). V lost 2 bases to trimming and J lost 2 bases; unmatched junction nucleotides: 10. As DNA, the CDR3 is TGTGCCAGCAGCTTATCCGCCCAAGGGGGCTCCACAGATACGCAGTATTTT. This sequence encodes CASSLSAQGGSTDTQYF. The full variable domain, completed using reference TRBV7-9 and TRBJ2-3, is DTGVSQNPRHKITKRGQNVTFRCDPISEHNRLYWYRQTLGQGPEFLTYFQNEAQLEKSRLLSDRFSAERPKGSFSTLEIQRTEQGDSAMYLCASSLSAQGGSTDTQYFGPGTRLTVL.

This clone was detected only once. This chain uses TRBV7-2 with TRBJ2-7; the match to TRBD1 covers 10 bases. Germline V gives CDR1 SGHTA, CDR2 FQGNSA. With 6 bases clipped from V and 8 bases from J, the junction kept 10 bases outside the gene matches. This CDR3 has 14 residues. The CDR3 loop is CASSLRGQGEKQYF. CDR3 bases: TGTGCCAGCAGTTTACGAGGACAGGGGGAAAAGCAGTACTTC. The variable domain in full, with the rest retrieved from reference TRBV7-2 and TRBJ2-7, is GAGVSQSPSNKVTEKGKDVELRCDPISGHTALYWYRQSLGQGLEFLIYFQGNSAPDKSGLPSDRFSAERTGGSVSTLTIQRTQQEDSAVYLCASSLRGQGEKQYFGPGTRLTVT.

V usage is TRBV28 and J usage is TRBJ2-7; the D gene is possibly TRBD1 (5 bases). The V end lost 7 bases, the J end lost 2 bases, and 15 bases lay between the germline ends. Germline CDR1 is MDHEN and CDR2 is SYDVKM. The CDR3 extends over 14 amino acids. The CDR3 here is CASTATTETYEQYF. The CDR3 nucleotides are TGTGCCAGCACCGCAACGACAGAGACCTACGAGCAGTACTTC.